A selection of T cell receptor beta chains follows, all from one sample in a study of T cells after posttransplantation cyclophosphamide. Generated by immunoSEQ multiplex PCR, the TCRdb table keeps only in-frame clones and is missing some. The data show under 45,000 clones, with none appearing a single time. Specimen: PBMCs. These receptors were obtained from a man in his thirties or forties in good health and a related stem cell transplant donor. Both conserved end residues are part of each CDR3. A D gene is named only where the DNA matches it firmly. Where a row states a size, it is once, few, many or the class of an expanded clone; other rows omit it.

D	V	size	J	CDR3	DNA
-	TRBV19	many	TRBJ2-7	CASSHQGRPYEQYF	TGTGCCAGTAGTCATCAGGGGCGGCCCTACGAGCAGTACTTC
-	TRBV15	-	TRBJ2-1	CATSKGNRVLGEQFF	TGTGCCACCAGCAAGGGCAACAGGGTCTTGGGTGAGCAGTTCTTC
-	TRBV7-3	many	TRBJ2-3	CASSTGTPGTQYF	TGTGCCAGCAGCACTGGGACTCCCGGTACGCAGTATTTT
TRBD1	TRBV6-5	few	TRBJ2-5	CASNGTPQGEQYF	TGTGCCAGCAACGGTACACCCCAGGGGGAGCAGTACTTC
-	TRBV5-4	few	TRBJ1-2	CASSLEGYWYGYTF	TGTGCCAGCAGCTTGGAAGGGTATTGGTATGGCTACACCTTC
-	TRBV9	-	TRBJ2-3	CASSVAGNRLADTQYF	TGTGCCAGCAGCGTAGCAGGGAACAGATTGGCAGATACGCAGTATTTT
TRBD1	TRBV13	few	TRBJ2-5	CASSFRDRAKETQYF	TGTGCCAGCAGCTTCCGGGACAGGGCAAAAGAGACCCAGTACTTC
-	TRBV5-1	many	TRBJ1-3	CASSRTGSDGNTIYF	TGCGCCAGCAGCAGGACGGGGTCTGATGGAAACACCATATATTTT
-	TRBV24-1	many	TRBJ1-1	CATSVAGPEAFF	TGTGCCACCAGTGTCGCGGGCCCTGAAGCTTTCTTT
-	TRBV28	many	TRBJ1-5	CASSLGGSQPQHF	TGTGCCAGCAGTTTAGGAGGGTCCCAGCCCCAGCATTTT
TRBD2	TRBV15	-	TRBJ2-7	CATSTEAGGSYEQYF	TGTGCCACCAGCACCGAAGCGGGGGGATCCTACGAGCAGTACTTC
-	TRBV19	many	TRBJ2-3	CASSPTGTDTQYF	TGTGCCAGTAGTCCTACAGGGACAGATACGCAGTATTTT
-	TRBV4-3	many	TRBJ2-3	CASSQESMRNREAADTQYF	TGCGCCAGCAGCCAAGAATCAATGAGGAACAGGGAGGCGGCAGATACGCAGTATTTT
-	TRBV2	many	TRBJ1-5	CASSEANRGNNQPQHF	TGTGCCAGCAGTGAAGCGAATAGGGGTAACAATCAGCCCCAGCATTTT
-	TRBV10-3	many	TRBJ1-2	CAITGQDNYGYTF	TGTGCCATCACCGGACAAGACAACTATGGCTACACCTTC
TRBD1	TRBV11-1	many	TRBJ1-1	CASSSRQGGNTEAFF	TGTGCCAGCAGCTCGCGACAGGGGGGGAACACTGAAGCTTTCTTT
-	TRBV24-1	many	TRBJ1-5	CATSEGSSHNQPQHF	TGTGCCACCAGTGAAGGGTCTTCCCACAATCAGCCCCAGCATTTT
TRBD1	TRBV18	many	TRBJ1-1	CASSPEQGTEAFF	TGTGCCAGCTCACCCGAACAGGGGACTGAAGCTTTCTTT
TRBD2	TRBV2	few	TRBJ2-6	CASTTRGAGANVLTF	TGTGCCAGCACCACTCGGGGGGCTGGGGCCAACGTCCTGACTTTC
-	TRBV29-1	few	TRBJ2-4	CSVLTGTGFGDIQYF	TGCAGCGTATTGACAGGCACGGGCTTTGGGGACATTCAGTACTTC
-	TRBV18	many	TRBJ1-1	CASSPPRTKSNTEAFF	TGTGCCAGCTCACCACCGAGAACTAAATCGAACACTGAAGCTTTCTTT
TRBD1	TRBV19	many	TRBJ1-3	CASSIERGLGNTIYF	TGTGCCAGTAGTATAGAGAGGGGGCTCGGAAACACCATATATTTT
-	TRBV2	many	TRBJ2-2	CASSLSGNPNTGELFF	TGTGCCAGCAGTTTGAGCGGCAATCCGAACACCGGGGAGCTGTTTTTT
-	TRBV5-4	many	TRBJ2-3	CASSPKGLEMADTQYF	TGTGCCAGCAGCCCGAAGGGGCTAGAAATGGCAGATACGCAGTATTTT
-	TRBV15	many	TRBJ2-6	CATSRVVPGTGANVLTF	TGTGCCACCAGCAGAGTCGTTCCAGGGACTGGGGCCAACGTCCTGACTTTC
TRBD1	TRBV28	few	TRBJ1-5	CASIRFWDSQNSNQPQHF	TGTGCCAGCATTAGGTTCTGGGACAGTCAAAATAGCAATCAGCCCCAGCATTTT
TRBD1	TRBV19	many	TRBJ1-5	CASSVYRGVGQPQHF	TGTGCCAGTAGTGTATACAGGGGCGTGGGTCAGCCCCAGCATTTT
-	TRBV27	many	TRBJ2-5	CASSVVYQETQYF	TGTGCCAGCAGTGTAGTGTACCAAGAGACCCAGTACTTC
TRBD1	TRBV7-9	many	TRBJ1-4	CASSSGTVGEKLFF	TGTGCCAGCAGCTCAGGGACAGTGGGTGAAAAACTGTTTTTT
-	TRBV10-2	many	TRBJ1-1	CASSESPTANTEAFF	TGCGCCAGCAGTGAGTCCCCTACAGCGAACACTGAAGCTTTCTTT
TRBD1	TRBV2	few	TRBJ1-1	CASSEDRVNTEAFF	TGTGCCAGCAGTGAGGACAGGGTTAACACTGAAGCTTTCTTT
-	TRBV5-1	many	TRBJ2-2	CASSRGDTGELFF	TGCGCCAGCAGCCGAGGGGACACCGGGGAGCTGTTTTTT
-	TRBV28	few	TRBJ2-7	CASSALESILGEQYF	TGTGCCAGCAGTGCACTAGAATCCATCCTAGGCGAGCAGTACTTC